The rows below give T cell receptor beta chains drawn from one sample of a study of cytomegalovirus exposure and HLA in healthy donors. The assay was immunoSEQ multiplex PCR, and TCRdb's table has in-frame clones only and misses some. The sample has over 200,000 clones, around 87% seen once. The specimen sequenced was PBMCs. Source of these receptors: a woman aged 18-29 years in good health and CMV-seropositive. Both conserved end residues are part of each CDR3. Fields, in order: V gene, clone size, D gene, J gene, CDR3 DNA, CDR3 protein. The D gene is left open where the match is weak. A clone size is listed for some rows: how often the clone was seen (once, few, many), or a class if it is expanded.

v_gene: TRBV28
abundance: NA
d_gene: TRBD2
j_gene: TRBJ2-1
CDR3nt: TGTGCCAGCAGTCCCAGGACTAGCGGGGTACAAAATGAGCAGTTCTTC
CDR3aa: CASSPRTSGVQNEQFF

v_gene: TRBV11-2
abundance: NA
d_gene: TRBD2
j_gene: TRBJ2-7
CDR3nt: TGTGCCAGCAGCTTTACCGGGACTAGCCTCACCTACGAGCAGTACTTC
CDR3aa: CASSFTGTSLTYEQYF

v_gene: TRBV9
abundance: NA
d_gene: NA
j_gene: TRBJ2-2
CDR3nt: TGTGCCAGCAGCCGGGGTTTATCGGGAGTCGAAACCGGGGAGCTGTTTTTT
CDR3aa: CASSRGLSGVETGELFF

v_gene: TRBV29-1
abundance: NA
d_gene: TRBD1
j_gene: TRBJ1-4
CDR3nt: TGCAGCGTGACAGGGCCTAATAATGAAAAACTGTTTTTT
CDR3aa: CSVTGPNNEKLFF

v_gene: TRBV11-2
abundance: NA
d_gene: NA
j_gene: TRBJ2-5
CDR3nt: TGTGCCAGCAGCTTACCGGACAAGGGGGGGAAAGAGACCCAGTACTTC
CDR3aa: CASSLPDKGGKETQYF

v_gene: TRBV27
abundance: NA
d_gene: NA
j_gene: TRBJ2-7
CDR3nt: TGTGCCAGCAGTTTATCTCTTTTGGGGGCCGACTACGAGCAGTACTTC
CDR3aa: CASSLSLLGADYEQYF

v_gene: TRBV2
abundance: NA
d_gene: TRBD2
j_gene: TRBJ2-5
CDR3nt: TGTGCCACAGAGCCGGGACTAGCGGTAGAGACCCAGTACTTC
CDR3aa: CATEPGLAVETQYF

v_gene: TRBV27
abundance: NA
d_gene: TRBD1
j_gene: TRBJ1-5
CDR3nt: TGTGCCAGCAGTTGGACAGGGGATCGTCAGCCCCAGCATTTT
CDR3aa: CASSWTGDRQPQHF

v_gene: TRBV19
abundance: NA
d_gene: NA
j_gene: TRBJ2-3
CDR3nt: TGTGCCAGTAGTATAGGGATGACAGGGACTAGCACAGATACGCAGTATTTT
CDR3aa: CASSIGMTGTSTDTQYF

v_gene: TRBV4-1
abundance: NA
d_gene: TRBD1
j_gene: TRBJ1-4
CDR3nt: TGCGCCAGCAGGCTTAACCCGGGACAGAGGACTAATGAAAAACTGTTTTTT
CDR3aa: CASRLNPGQRTNEKLFF

v_gene: TRBV7-9
abundance: once
d_gene: TRBD1
j_gene: TRBJ1-4
CDR3nt: TGTGCCAGCAGCTCCGGGGGACAGGGGGATGAAAAACTGTTTTTT
CDR3aa: CASSSGGQGDEKLFF

v_gene: TRBV7-6
abundance: NA
d_gene: NA
j_gene: TRBJ2-1
CDR3nt: TGTGCCAGCAGCTTAGGTAGGGACAATAGCTACAATGAGCAGTTCTTC
CDR3aa: CASSLGRDNSYNEQFF

v_gene: TRBV29-1
abundance: few
d_gene: TRBD1
j_gene: TRBJ1-2
CDR3nt: TGCAGCGTTTCCCCAATGACAGGGCTTGGCTACACCTTC
CDR3aa: CSVSPMTGLGYTF

v_gene: TRBV19
abundance: NA
d_gene: NA
j_gene: TRBJ1-3
CDR3nt: TGTGCCACCGTATTCTCTGGAAACACCATATATTTT
CDR3aa: CATVFSGNTIYF

v_gene: TRBV2
abundance: once
d_gene: TRBD1
j_gene: TRBJ2-2
CDR3nt: TGTGCCAGCAGTCGGGACAGGAACACCGGGGAGCTGTTTTTT
CDR3aa: CASSRDRNTGELFF

v_gene: TRBV5-1
abundance: NA
d_gene: NA
j_gene: TRBJ2-2
CDR3nt: TGCGCCAGCCACGACGCCGGGATCCAAGGGAGGAGCGGGGAGCTGTTTTTT
CDR3aa: CASHDAGIQGRSGELFF

v_gene: TRBV6-6
abundance: NA
d_gene: NA
j_gene: TRBJ1-1
CDR3nt: TGTGCCAGCAGTTATGGAGAACAAACACTGAACACTGAAGCTTTCTTT
CDR3aa: CASSYGEQTLNTEAFF

v_gene: TRBV11-3
abundance: few
d_gene: NA
j_gene: TRBJ1-1
CDR3nt: TGTGCCAGCAGCCCCACTCATTTAACTGAAGCTTTCTTT
CDR3aa: CASSPTHLTEAFF

v_gene: TRBV19
abundance: NA
d_gene: TRBD1
j_gene: TRBJ1-5
CDR3nt: TGTGCCAGTTTTAGGGGGACAGGGTCCCTTTCGGGCCAGCCCCAGCATTTT
CDR3aa: CASFRGTGSLSGQPQHF